The present TCR beta chain was sequenced within a study of blood T cell repertoires in COVID-19. Across the study: There were acute and convalescent COVID-19 samples, and they came from the United States, Italy and Spain. Sources were T cells, B-cell-depleted T cells, or PBMCs; the material itself was cDNA or gDNA.

In the authors' methods: Amplifying reference gene primers gave estimates of nucleated cell counts. Clones were sequenced by immunoSEQ multiplex PCR, and TCRdb holds only the in-frame ones, with some missing. For V, J and clone size, that table is used; D and trimming come from the DNA. The table shows roughly 150,000 clones, with about 88% occurring only once. Per germline, CDR1 SGDLS and CDR2 YYNGEE. Trimming at V came to 2 bases and at J to 0 bases, leaving 1 base not matched to a gene. CDR3 length equals 16 residues. This receptor was identified in a man aged 50 to 59 who had recovered from COVID-19. The chain couples TRBV9 to TRBJ2-5; 13 nucleotides match TRBD2. Sequences were obtained from peripheral blood. The CDR3 loop is CASSVGTSGDQETQYF. The CDR3 bases are TGTGCCAGCAGCGTCGGGACTAGCGGGGACCAAGAGACCCAGTACTTC.